Each of the 8 T cell receptor beta chains below was sequenced from the same sample in a study of OX40 agonist ivuxolimab in advanced cancers. Profiling relied on immunoSEQ multiplex PCR, and the TCRdb table lists in-frame clones only, not all of them. The sample has some 8,900 clones; just under 70% are singletons. The source material was CD4+ or CD8+ T cells sorted from blood, sampled in a trial of the OX40 agonist ivuxolimab. The receptors originated from an adult with an advanced solid tumor such as melanoma, head and neck, liver or kidney cancer.

The V call is TRBV6-4, the J call TRBJ1-6, with a tentative D call TRBD1 (5 bases). Trimming took 5 bases from V and 11 from J, leaving 13 bases between them. The CDR3 contains 13 residues. CDR1 is MRHNA and CDR2 is SNTAGT in the germline V gene. CDR3 DNA: TGTGCCAGCAGTCTGGGGACCCAACCACCCCTCCACTTT. This codes for CASSLGTQPPLHF.

The CDR3 nucleotides read TGTGCCAGCAGCGCCGACGGGTCCTACAATGAGCAGTTCTTC. Its translation: CASSADGSYNEQFF. The V and J genes are TRBV9 and TRBJ2-1; D is undetermined. V dropped 3 bases and J dropped 1 base, with 8 bases sitting between them. Germline CDR1 is SGDLS and CDR2 is YYNGEE. This CDR3 comprises 14 residues.

The V and J genes are TRBV29-1 and TRBJ1-2; D perhaps matches TRBD1 (5 bases). Between the trimmed V and J ends, which lost 3 bases and 0 bases, there was a span of 11 bases. The CDR3 loop spans 14 amino acids. Germline lookup yields CDR1 SQVTM and CDR2 ANQGSEA. In DNA, the CDR3 is TGCAGCGTTGATGGCGGACAAACTAACTATGGCTACACCTTC. It yields the protein CSVDGGQTNYGYTF.

V gene TRBV6-1 combines with J gene TRBJ1-1; unclear D gene. The V end was cut by 6 bases, the J end by 1 base, with 9 bases between. The CDR3 is made up of 13 amino acids. Looked up from germline, CDR1 is MNHNS and CDR2 is SASEGT. The chain's CDR3 is CASSATENTEAFF. The CDR3 nucleotides read TGTGCCAGCAGCGCTACAGAGAACACTGAAGCTTTCTTT.

The rearrangement links TRBV28 to TRBJ1-1; no reliable D call. CDR3 length equals 12 residues. The germline V and J ends were trimmed by 5 bases and 2 bases, with 6 bases remaining between them. Germline V gene sequence: CDR1 MDHEN, CDR2 SYDVKM. CDR3 in amino acids: CASSLPNTEAFF. The CDR3, as DNA: TGTGCCAGCAGTCTCCCAAACACTGAAGCTTTCTTT.

This sequence joins TRBV29-1 and TRBJ2-7, with D tentatively TRBD1 (5 bases). Germline values: CDR1 SQVTM, CDR2 ANQGSEA. There are 13 residues in the CDR3. The chain's CDR3 is CSPLGHRRGEQYF. CDR3 in DNA: TGCAGTCCCCTCGGACATCGGCGTGGGGAGCAGTACTTC.

V and J are TRBV7-9 and TRBJ2-7; TRBD1 or TRBD2 may be the D gene (5 bases each). This CDR3 spans 12 amino acids. Trimming cost V 5 bases and J 0 bases, with 5 bases left between them. Germline assignment: CDR1 SEHNR and CDR2 FQNEAQ (reference sequence). CDR3 nucleotides: TGTGCCAGCAGCGGGGGCTCCTACGAGCAGTACTTC. It codes for CASSGGSYEQYF.

The chain links TRBV10-3 to TRBJ2-1, with TRBD1 identical over 7 bases. The CDR3 consists of 13 residues. J gave up 8 bases and V 7 bases, and 8 bases lay outside the gene matches. Per the germline V gene, CDR1 is ENHRY and CDR2 is SYGVKD. CDR3 bases: TGTGCCATCAATGACAGGGATGAGGATGAGCAGTTCTTC. Translating gives CAINDRDEDEQFF.